This T cell receptor (beta chain) was recovered during a study of regulatory T cells in long-lasting Graves disease. Study observations and caveats: TCR diversity was lower in persistent Graves' patients than in newly diagnosed ones. Persistent disease preferred TRBV28, TRBJ1-2 and TRBJ2-5.

Germline CDR1 and CDR2: MDHEN and SYDVKM. The CDR3 is 15 residues long. Trimming left V 6 bases short and J 3 bases short, with 16 bases between. Time point of the sample: persistent/refractory GD, antithyroid drugs over 5 years with positive TRAb. Researchers made the TCR library from RNA that was extracted from PBMCs. An endocrinology department in Xi'an, China, recruited the patients. A remark on this clonotype: The antigen is unknown.

Researchers made TCR beta libraries by using iRepertoire HTBI primers and running Arm-PCR on CDR3 regions. From the multiplex PCR reads, TCRdb called clonotypes with MiXCR, one entry per CDR3 protein. The top ten clones hold around 13% of a sample with 450,000 or so distinct CDR3 sequences, around a fifth of them seen once. The specimen was peripheral blood mononuclear cells (PBMCs), collected when the disease was refractory, from a patient treated with antithyroid drugs. This sequence joins TRBV28 and TRBJ2-3; no clear D gene. The sequence derives from a female donor with Graves disease. The CDR3 nucleotides read TGTGCCAGCAGCCTCCCGGGTTTTAGTACAGATACGCAGTATTTT. It specifies CASSLPGFSTDTQYF.